The rows below give T cell receptor beta chains drawn from one sample of a study of T cell repertoires in cytomegalovirus infection. MiXCR, run by TCRdb on the reads, gives a single entry per CDR3 protein. The repertoire consists of 150,000 to 200,000 distinct CDR3 sequences, with 13% to 15% occurring once and the leading ten covering over 20%. Sequencing was done on a sample of PBMCs. The receptors derive from a human donor in good health (CMV status not recorded). Some clones in this sample may be carry-over from other donors' samples. Each CDR3 is given with its conserved first and last residue. A D gene is named only where the DNA matches it firmly. Some rows mark clone size as missing; the rest say once, few, many or name a class of expanded clone.

v_gene	abundance	j_gene	d_gene	CDR3aa	CDR3nt
TRBV20-1	.	TRBJ1-5	.	CSARDSRDSNQPQHF	TGCAGTGCTAGAGATTCTCGAGATAGCAATCAGCCCCAGCATTTT
TRBV10-3	many	TRBJ1-5	.	CAIGVQDGRNQPQHF	TGTGCCATCGGAGTACAGGACGGCCGGAATCAGCCCCAGCATTTT
TRBV12-3/TRBV12-4	many	TRBJ2-5	.	CASSPWAVRETQYF	TGTGCCAGCAGCCCATGGGCGGTTCGAGAGACCCAGTACTTC
TRBV25-1	.	TRBJ1-2	.	CASSPAYSNYGYTF	TGTGCCAGCAGTCCGGCCTACTCTAACTATGGCTACACCTTC
TRBV15	few	TRBJ1-2	.	CATSPTVGAYGYTF	TGTGCCACCAGCCCAACTGTGGGCGCCTATGGCTACACCTTC
TRBV7-9	many	TRBJ1-1	.	CASSAQVREAFF	TGTGCCAGCAGCGCACAGGTTAGGGAAGCTTTCTTT
TRBV10-3	few	TRBJ2-1	TRBD2	CAISFTSGSDEQFF	TGTGCCATCAGTTTTACTAGCGGGAGTGATGAGCAGTTCTTC
TRBV10-2	many	TRBJ1-5	TRBD1	CASSGGQGNNQPQHF	TGCGCCAGCAGCGGGGGACAGGGGAACAATCAGCCCCAGCATTTT
TRBV29-1	.	TRBJ1-2	.	CSVLGPYGYTF	TGCAGCGTTTTGGGACCCTATGGCTACACCTTC
TRBV7-3	many	TRBJ2-3	.	CASKGGASTDTQYF	TGTGCCAGCAAGGGGGGGGCCAGCACAGATACGCAGTATTTT
TRBV7-8	.	TRBJ1-4	TRBD1	CASSPRQGKKLFF	TGTGCCAGCAGCCCCCGACAGGGAAAAAAACTGTTTTTT
TRBV5-6	few	TRBJ2-1	TRBD2	CASSFHSGGRGGEQFF	TGTGCCAGCAGCTTCCATAGCGGGGGAAGAGGCGGTGAGCAGTTCTTC
TRBV7-9	few	TRBJ1-5	.	CASSPSGIGNSNQPQHF	TGTGCCAGCAGCCCCTCAGGGATTGGGAATAGCAATCAGCCCCAGCATTTT
TRBV4-3	.	TRBJ2-5	TRBD1	CASSPPGQQETQYF	TGCGCCAGCAGTCCACCGGGACAGCAAGAGACCCAGTACTTC
TRBV20-1	few	TRBJ2-7	.	CSARDSRHTYEQYF	TGCAGTGCTAGAGATAGCCGGCACACCTACGAGCAGTACTTC
TRBV20-1	few	TRBJ1-2	TRBD1	CSATQGFNYGYTF	TGCAGTGCTACACAGGGGTTTAACTATGGCTACACCTTC
TRBV7-6	many	TRBJ2-1	.	CASSPPAGPTYNEQFF	TGTGCCAGCAGCCCTCCCGCGGGACCGACCTACAATGAGCAGTTCTTC
TRBV7-9	.	TRBJ2-6	.	CASSLVAGANLLTF	TGTGCCAGCAGCTTAGTCGCTGGGGCCAACCTCCTGACTTTC
TRBV6-1	few	TRBJ1-1	.	CATSRAATEAFF	TGTGCCACCTCCAGGGCGGCCACTGAAGCTTTCTTT
TRBV7-9	many	TRBJ1-4	.	CASSLVGGREKLFF	TGTGCCAGCAGCTTAGTAGGAGGACGGGAAAAACTGTTTTTT
TRBV4-1	many	TRBJ2-7	.	CASSHDRQSRSYEQYF	TGCGCCAGCAGCCATGACAGACAGAGTCGCTCCTACGAGCAGTACTTC
TRBV28	.	TRBJ1-6	TRBD1	CASSLYSDRGNSPLHF	TGTGCCAGCAGTTTATACTCGGACAGGGGGAATTCACCCCTCCACTTT
TRBV5-6	many	TRBJ2-3	.	CASSWPSADTQYF	TGTGCCAGCAGCTGGCCGAGTGCAGATACGCAGTATTTT
TRBV28	.	TRBJ2-7	.	CASSLSRASYF	TGTGCCAGCAGTTTAAGCAGGGCCTCGTACTTC
TRBV28	.	TRBJ2-7	TRBD1	CASSPGTGVHEQYF	TGTGCCAGCAGTCCCGGGACAGGGGTCCACGAGCAGTACTTC
TRBV29-1	.	TRBJ2-1	.	CSVVSYNEQFF	TGCAGCGTTGTTAGTTACAATGAGCAGTTCTTC
TRBV6-1	.	TRBJ1-4	.	CASSSYSSSNEKLFF	TGTGCCAGCAGTTCCTACAGCAGTTCTAATGAAAAACTGTTTTTT
TRBV20-1	.	TRBJ2-3	.	CSARDFTDTQYF	TGCAGTGCCCGGGACTTCACAGATACGCAGTATTTT
TRBV2	.	TRBJ2-2	.	CASNLEGRGELFF	TGTGCCAGCAACCTTGAGGGTAGAGGGGAGCTGTTTTTT
TRBV10-1	few	TRBJ2-1	.	CASSVGAPGEQFF	TGCGCCAGCAGTGTGGGCGCTCCGGGTGAGCAGTTCTTC
TRBV6-6	.	TRBJ2-1	.	CASSFPDNEQFF	TGTGCCAGCAGTTTTCCAGACAATGAGCAGTTCTTC
TRBV20-1	.	TRBJ1-2	TRBD1	CSARTGGVYGYTF	TGCAGTGCTCGGACAGGGGGGGTCTATGGCTACACCTTC
TRBV11-2	many	TRBJ1-2	.	CASSQPRTVNYGYTF	TGTGCCAGCAGCCAACCCCGGACGGTTAACTATGGCTACACCTTC
TRBV7-2	many	TRBJ1-5	.	CASSSDGYSNQPQHF	TGTGCCAGCAGCTCGGACGGGTATAGCAATCAGCCCCAGCATTTT
TRBV12-5	few	TRBJ2-1	TRBD2	CASGLASGGRATNEQFF	TGTGCTAGTGGTTTGGCTTCTGGAGGGAGGGCCACCAATGAGCAGTTCTTC
TRBV7-8	many	TRBJ2-3	.	CASSQNRDTQYF	TGTGCCAGCAGCCAGAACAGGGATACGCAGTATTTT
TRBV7-2	many	TRBJ1-1	.	CASSLGMNTEAFF	TGTGCCAGCAGCTTAGGTATGAACACTGAAGCTTTCTTT
TRBV20-1	.	TRBJ2-5	.	CSARSLAGWGTQYF	TGCAGTGCTAGATCACTAGCTGGTTGGGGGACCCAGTACTTC
TRBV7-9	many	TRBJ1-2	.	CASTRGNNPIYGYTF	TGTGCCAGCACCCGAGGGAACAATCCCATATATGGCTACACCTTC
TRBV23-1	few	TRBJ1-2	.	CASFKDSPSYGYTF	TGCGCCAGCTTCAAGGACAGCCCTTCCTATGGCTACACCTTC
TRBV7-8	many	TRBJ1-2	TRBD1	CASSSRTGLRSGFYGYTF	TGTGCCAGCAGCTCCCGGACAGGCCTAAGGTCGGGATTCTATGGCTACACCTTC
TRBV28	many	TRBJ1-2	TRBD1	CASTPTGITNYGYTF	TGTGCCAGCACCCCGACAGGGATCACTAACTATGGCTACACCTTC
TRBV14	.	TRBJ1-1	.	CASSQVGKTEAFF	TGTGCCAGCAGCCAAGTGGGGAAAACTGAAGCTTTCTTT
TRBV19	.	TRBJ2-3	.	CASSIERGTDTQYF	TGTGCCAGTAGTATAGAGCGCGGCACAGATACGCAGTATTTT
TRBV11-1	.	TRBJ1-1	.	CASSLGRTGEAFF	TGTGCCAGCAGCTTAGGGCGCACCGGCGAGGCTTTCTTT
TRBV6-2/TRBV6-3	many	TRBJ1-1	.	CASSSHGTEAFF	TGTGCCAGCAGCTCACATGGCACTGAAGCTTTCTTT
TRBV5-1	.	TRBJ2-2	.	CASSPTGRDTGELFF	TGCGCCAGCAGCCCCACAGGGCGAGACACCGGGGAGCTGTTTTTT
TRBV5-1	.	TRBJ2-1	TRBD1	CASSLAWTGDMDEQFF	TGCGCCAGCAGCTTGGCGTGGACAGGGGATATGGATGAGCAGTTCTTC
TRBV7-9	many	TRBJ1-1	TRBD1	CASSYPPGQGMNTEAFF	TGTGCCAGCAGCTACCCTCCGGGACAGGGGATGAACACTGAAGCTTTCTTT
TRBV7-9	many	TRBJ2-3	.	CASSTAVSQAQYF	TGTGCCAGCAGCACCGCCGTTTCTCAAGCGCAGTATTTT
TRBV7-2	many	TRBJ1-2	TRBD1	CASSSSGTGETVNYGYTF	TGTGCCAGCAGCTCCTCCGGGACAGGCGAAACCGTTAACTATGGCTACACCTTC
TRBV29-1	many	TRBJ2-5	.	CSVEDRVWGQETQYF	TGCAGCGTTGAAGATCGGGTCTGGGGGCAGGAGACCCAGTACTTC
TRBV7-9	many	TRBJ1-1	.	CASSPRGPSMNTEAFF	TGTGCCAGCAGCCCTAGAGGTCCCAGTATGAACACTGAAGCTTTCTTT
TRBV7-2	many	TRBJ2-4	.	CASSSRVAKNIQYF	TGTGCCAGCAGCTCCAGGGTAGCCAAAAACATTCAGTACTTC
TRBV7-2	many	TRBJ1-5	.	CASTLRVGKGQPQHF	TGTGCCAGCACCCTTAGAGTGGGGAAAGGTCAGCCCCAGCATTTT
TRBV2	.	TRBJ1-5	.	CASTQTEDSNQPQQF	TGTGCCAGCACCCAAACCGAGGATAGCAATCAGCCCCAGCAGTTT
TRBV28	few	TRBJ1-5	.	CASSLRGDRSNQPQHF	TGTGCCAGCAGTTTACGGGGAGATAGGAGCAATCAGCCCCAGCATTTT
TRBV7-2	many	TRBJ1-2	.	CASSLDSYGYTF	TGTGCCAGCAGCCTCGACAGCTATGGCTACACCTTC
TRBV7-9	.	TRBJ1-2	.	CASSSAAHGYTF	TGTGCCAGCAGCTCCGCAGCACATGGCTACACCTTC